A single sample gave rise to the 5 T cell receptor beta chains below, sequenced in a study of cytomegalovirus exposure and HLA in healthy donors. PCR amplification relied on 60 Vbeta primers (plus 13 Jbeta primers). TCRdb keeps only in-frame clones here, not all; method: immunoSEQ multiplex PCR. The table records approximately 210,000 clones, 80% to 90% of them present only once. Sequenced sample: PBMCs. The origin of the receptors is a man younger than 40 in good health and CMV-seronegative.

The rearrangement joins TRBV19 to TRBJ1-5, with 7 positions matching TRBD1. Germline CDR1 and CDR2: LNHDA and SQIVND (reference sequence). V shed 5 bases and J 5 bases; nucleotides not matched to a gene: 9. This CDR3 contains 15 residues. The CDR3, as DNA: TGTGCCAGTAGTCTACAGGGGACGTCCGATCAGCCCCAGCATTTT. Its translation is CASSLQGTSDQPQHF.

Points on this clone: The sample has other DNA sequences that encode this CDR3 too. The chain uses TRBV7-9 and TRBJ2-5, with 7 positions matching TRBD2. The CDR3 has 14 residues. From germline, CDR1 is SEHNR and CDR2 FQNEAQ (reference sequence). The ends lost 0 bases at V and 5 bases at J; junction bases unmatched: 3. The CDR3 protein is CASSLAGGGETQYF. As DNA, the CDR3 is TGTGCCAGCAGCTTAGCCGGGGGAGGGGAGACCCAGTACTTC. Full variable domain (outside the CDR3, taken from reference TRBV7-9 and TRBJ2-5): DTGVSQNPRHKITKRGQNVTFRCDPISEHNRLYWYRQTLGQGPEFLTYFQNEAQLEKSRLLSDRFSAERPKGSFSTLEIQRTEQGDSAMYLCASSLAGGGETQYFGPGTRLLVL.

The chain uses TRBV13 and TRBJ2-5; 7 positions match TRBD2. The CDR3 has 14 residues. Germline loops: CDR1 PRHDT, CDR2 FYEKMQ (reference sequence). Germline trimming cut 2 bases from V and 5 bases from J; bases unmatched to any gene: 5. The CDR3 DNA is TGTGCCAGCAGCTTATCCGGGAGGTGGGAGACCCAGTACTTC. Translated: CASSLSGRWETQYF.

In nucleotides, the CDR3 is TGTGCCAGCAGTTCCCCCCGACAGGCGCAAGAGACCCAGTACTTC. Residues: CASSSPRQAQETQYF. The chain joins TRBV6-5 to TRBJ2-5, with D perhaps matching TRBD1 (6 bases). Germline values: CDR1 MNHEY, CDR2 SVGAGI. The V end lost 4 bases, the J end lost 2 bases, and 14 bases lay between the germline ends. The CDR3 consists of 15 residues.

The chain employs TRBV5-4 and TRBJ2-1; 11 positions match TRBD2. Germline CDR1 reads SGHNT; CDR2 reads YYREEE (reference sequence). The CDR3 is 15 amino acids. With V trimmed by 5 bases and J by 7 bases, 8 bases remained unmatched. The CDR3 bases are TGTGCCAGCAGGGAGGGTAGCGGGGGGGCTAATGAGCAGTTCTTC. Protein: CASREGSGGANEQFF.